This entry features one T cell receptor beta chain sequence. From 5'RACE with constant-segment primers came TCR alpha and TCR beta cDNA libraries that carried sample barcodes and UMIs. In TCRdb, the 5' RACE reads were re-called with MiXCR into one record per CDR3 protein. Of some 130,000 distinct CDR3 sequences listed, roughly 15% are singletons. The data were obtained in a study of T-cell memory formation after mild COVID-19. The V gene's germline CDR1 is SQVTM and CDR2 ANQGSEA. The CDR3 runs 16 residues. V shed 3 bases and J shed 3 bases, with 18 bases lying between them. This receptor was obtained from an adult woman who had mild COVID-19 (a few samples of this study predate the infection). Cell type and time point are not known. The J gene is TRBJ2-1, the V gene TRBV29-1; D gene uncertain. The specimen was PBMCs or a T cell subset sorted from them (not recorded which). The DNA for the CDR3 is TGCAGCGTTGAGGAAACCGGGCCATGGAACTACAATGAGCAGTTCTTC. This codes for CSVEETGPWNYNEQFF.